A single sample gave rise to the 19 T cell receptor beta chains below, sequenced in a study of identical twins. Using its own MiXCR run on the 5' RACE reads, TCRdb lists one record per CDR3 protein. Among under 400,000 distinct CDR3 sequences, approximately 8.7% were seen once, and the ten largest hold about 9.1%. Sequenced material: naive T cells sorted from blood. Receptor source: a woman aged 50 to 65 in good health.

The chain couples TRBV6-4 to TRBJ2-3; 12 nucleotides match TRBD2. Germline V lookup: CDR1 MRHNA, CDR2 SNTAGT. The trim removed 4 bases at V and 4 bases at J, leaving 3 bases unmatched. The CDR3 contains 15 residues. The CDR3 sequence: CASSATSGSSDTQYF. As DNA, the CDR3 is TGTGCCAGCAGTGCGACTAGCGGGAGCTCAGATACGCAGTATTTT.

This clonotype came up many times. The rearrangement uses TRBV29-1 and TRBJ1-1; 8 bases match TRBD1. The germline V gene encodes CDR1 SQVTM and CDR2 ANQGSEA. The V gene end was trimmed by 4 bases and the J gene end by 2 bases; junction bases not matched to a gene: 33. The CDR3 has 23 residues. CDR3 sequence reads: CSVVTLSGTGARSSSNLNTEAFF. The CDR3 DNA is TGCAGCGTTGTGACCCTCTCCGGGACAGGTGCTCGTTCCTCTTCCAACCTAAACACTGAAGCTTTCTTT. Filled out from reference TRBV29-1 and TRBJ1-1, the complete variable domain reads SAVISQKPSRDICQRGTSLTIQCQVDSQVTMMFWYRQQPGQSLTLIATANQGSEATYESGFVIDKFPISRPNLTFSTLTVSNMSPEDSSIYLCSVVTLSGTGARSSSNLNTEAFFGQGTRLTVV.

This clonotype was observed a few times. The genes are TRBV4-1 and TRBJ1-1; D call uncertain. V was trimmed by 6 bases and J by 1 base, leaving 15 bases between them. The length of the CDR3 is 15 residues. Germline V CDR1 and CDR2: MGHRA, YSYEKL. The CDR3 region has the DNA TGCGCCAGCAGGGTCCTAGTGACCCAGAACACTGAAGCTTTCTTT. It specifies CASRVLVTQNTEAFF.

The chain has TRBV5-1 and TRBJ2-7, with D tentatively TRBD2 (6 bases). The V end lost 0 bases, the J end lost 6 bases, and 13 bases lay between the germline ends. CDR3 length equals 14 residues. CDR1 SGHRS and CDR2 YFSETQ come from the germline V gene. This CDR3 is CASSLGPYGGEQYV. The CDR3 region has the DNA TGCGCCAGCAGCTTGGGGCCCTACGGGGGCGAGCAGTACGTC.

This clonotype was observed a few times. The chain combines TRBV19 with TRBJ2-4; D unresolved. This CDR3 is built from 16 residues. V was pared by 2 bases and J by 2 bases, with 13 bases between. Germline V gene sequence: CDR1 LNHDA, CDR2 SQIVND (reference sequence). CDR3 amino acids: CASSINPSWSKNIQYF. CDR3 coding DNA: TGTGCCAGTAGTATAAATCCTAGTTGGTCCAAAAACATTCAGTACTTC.

There are many counts of this clonotype. The chain joins TRBV29-1 to TRBJ1-2, with TRBD1 as a possible D gene (6 bases). This CDR3 spans 13 amino acids. V dropped 4 bases and J dropped 10 bases, with 19 bases sitting between them. CDR1 SQVTM and CDR2 ANQGSEA come from the germline V gene. The CDR3: CSVVSGTRGAYTF. CDR3 in DNA: TGCAGCGTTGTATCAGGGACAAGAGGGGCCTACACCTTC.

Only a few counts were recorded for this clonotype. The chain employs TRBV15 and TRBJ1-6; D is ambiguous. Germline loops: CDR1 LNHNV, CDR2 YYDKDF (reference sequence). Trimming left V 0 bases short and J 7 bases short, with 10 bases between. This CDR3 contains 15 residues. In DNA, the CDR3 is TGTGCCACCAGCAGAGATCCCACGAGGAATTCACCCCTCCACTTT. This sequence encodes CATSRDPTRNSPLHF.

This clonotype was seen repeatedly, ten times or more. The chain joins TRBV4-1 to TRBJ2-3; D unresolved. Germline-derived CDR1 and CDR2 are MGHRA and YSYEKL. Trimming left V 0 bases short and J 8 bases short, with 15 bases between. This CDR3 has 15 amino acids. This CDR3 reads CASSQEDGSAATQYF. The DNA of the CDR3 is TGCGCCAGCAGCCAAGAGGATGGGTCAGCTGCTACGCAGTATTTT.

This clonotype was observed a handful of times. The chain couples TRBV29-1 to TRBJ2-3; D gene uncertain. Trimming took off 6 bases at V and 2 bases at J, with 15 bases between the two ends. There are 14 residues in the CDR3. Germline assignment: CDR1 SQVTM and CDR2 ANQGSEA. Here the CDR3 DNA reads TGCAGCGTCGATCAGGCCGGGCCCACAGATACGCAGTATTTT. This gives the protein CSVDQAGPTDTQYF.

This clonotype appeared a few times. The chain uses TRBV5-1 and TRBJ2-3; 9 positions match TRBD2. The junction had 3 bases not matched to a gene; V was cut back by 0 bases and J by 4 bases. CDR1 SGHRS and CDR2 YFSETQ come from the germline V gene. This CDR3 region has 15 residues. Here the CDR3 DNA reads TGCGCCAGCAGCTTGGAGCTAGCGGGGTCAGATACGCAGTATTTT. Translating gives CASSLELAGSDTQYF.

This clonotype was observed a few times. The rearrangement joins TRBV9 to TRBJ2-5; D is unresolved. This CDR3 region has 16 residues. V lost 0 bases and J lost 2, with 14 bases in between. The germline V gene encodes CDR1 SGDLS and CDR2 YYNGEE. CDR3 protein: CASSVGVGSTQETQYF. For the CDR3, the DNA is TGTGCCAGCAGCGTAGGTGTGGGATCAACGCAAGAGACCCAGTACTTC.

This clonotype was recorded at least ten times. V usage is TRBV5-1 and J usage is TRBJ2-2; no reliable D call. Germline V CDR1 and CDR2: SGHRS, YFSETQ. The V and J ends lost 4 bases and 10 bases respectively, with 17 bases between them. This CDR3 comprises 14 residues. The CDR3 region has the DNA TGCGCCAGCAGCCCCATCGGTCGGACCATGGAGCTGTTTTTT. The encoded protein is CASSPIGRTMELFF.

This rearrangement joins TRBV4-1 to TRBJ2-1; no definite D call. CDR3 size: 19 residues. Per germline, CDR1 MGHRA and CDR2 YSYEKL. The V end was cut by 1 base, the J end by 0 bases, with 19 bases between. For the CDR3, the DNA is TGCGCCAGCAGCCAAGGTTTTGTATCGGAGCTTAGCTCCTACAATGAGCAGTTCTTC. Protein sequence: CASSQGFVSELSSYNEQFF.

The table lists this clonotype with many counts. The chain has TRBV29-1 and TRBJ2-5; 11 positions agree with TRBD2. This CDR3 contains 13 residues. Germline CDR1 SQVTM, CDR2 ANQGSEA. With 5 bases clipped from V and 6 bases from J, the junction kept 5 bases outside the gene matches. The CDR3 sequence: CSVFLAGGQTQYF. In DNA form, the CDR3 reads TGCAGCGTTTTTCTAGCGGGAGGACAGACCCAGTACTTC.

This clonotype showed up many times. CDR3 coding DNA: TGCGCCAGCAGCTTTTTAGTAGGGGGCGCCGGGAACACTGAAGCTTTCTTT. Its translation: CASSFLVGGAGNTEAFF. This rearrangement joins TRBV5-1 to TRBJ1-1, with 7 bases lining up with TRBD1. After removal of 2 bases from V and 1 base from J, the junction contained 11 bases not matched to a gene. The CDR3 is 17 amino acids. Germline V CDR1 and CDR2: SGHRS, YFSETQ. The full variable domain, its missing parts supplied by reference TRBV5-1 and TRBJ1-1, is KAGVTQTPRYLIKTRGQQVTLSCSPISGHRSVSWYQQTPGQGLQFLFEYFSETQRNKGNFPGRFSGRQFSNSRSEMNVSTLELGDSALYLCASSFLVGGAGNTEAFFGQGTRLTVV.

The gene calls are TRBV7-9 and TRBJ2-3; 8 bases map to TRBD2. Losses at the gene ends were 5 bases for V and 4 bases for J; bases not matched to a gene: 14. CDR3 size: 17 residues. Germline V CDR1 and CDR2: SEHNR, FQNEAQ (reference sequence). DNA for the CDR3: TGTGCCAGCAGCCGCCGCCAGGGAGCGGGAGTCTCAGATACGCAGTATTTT. It yields the protein CASSRRQGAGVSDTQYF.

This clonotype occurred many times. The genes are TRBV12-3 or TRBV12-4 and TRBJ2-3; 9 nucleotides align to TRBD2. The CDR3 consists of 13 residues. V lost 5 bases and J lost 9; bases outside the gene matches: 6. Here the CDR3 reads CASSRAGGLTQYF. CDR3 DNA sequence: TGTGCCAGCAGTAGAGCGGGAGGTTTGACGCAGTATTTT.

At least ten counts were recorded for this clonotype. V gene TRBV7-9 combines with J gene TRBJ2-3; D is unresolved. The ends were cut back, 1 base at V and 1 base at J, with 6 bases in the middle. Germline CDR1 is SEHNR and CDR2 is FQNEAQ (reference sequence). The CDR3 covers 14 residues. The DNA for the CDR3 is TGTGCCAGCAGCTTAGGCCGGGGCACAGATACGCAGTATTTT. This codes for CASSLGRGTDTQYF.

There are many counts of this clonotype. This chain joins TRBV24-1 and TRBJ2-1, with unresolved D. The germline V gene has CDR1 KGHDR and CDR2 SFDVKD. The CDR3 extends over 12 amino acids. Trimming took 4 bases from V and 9 from J, leaving 9 bases between them. Here the CDR3 reads CATSEPSSEQFF. Written as DNA, the CDR3 is TGTGCCACCAGTGAACCGTCTAGTGAGCAGTTCTTC.